The sequence of this TCR beta chain was determined in a study of shared clonotypes between healthy human individuals. Only in-frame clones appear in the TCRdb table, and some are missing; sequencing was by immunoSEQ multiplex PCR. Of some 1 million clones listed, around four fifths were seen once; the top ten hold roughly 1.4%. The sequence was collected from a man aged 18 to 29 in good health. Sequencing was done on a sample of memory CD4+ T cells sorted from blood. Subset of the sample: CD45RA-negative fraction.

This chain's CDR3 is CASSLGRTVEAFF. The CDR3, as DNA: TGTGCCAGCAGTTTGGGTAGGACAGTTGAAGCTTTCTTT. The V gene is TRBV28, the J gene TRBJ1-1; a weak D match, TRBD1 (6 bases). Between the trimmed V and J ends, which lost 3 bases and 7 bases, there was a span of 12 bases. The CDR3 is 13 amino acids. The germline V gene encodes CDR1 MDHEN and CDR2 SYDVKM.